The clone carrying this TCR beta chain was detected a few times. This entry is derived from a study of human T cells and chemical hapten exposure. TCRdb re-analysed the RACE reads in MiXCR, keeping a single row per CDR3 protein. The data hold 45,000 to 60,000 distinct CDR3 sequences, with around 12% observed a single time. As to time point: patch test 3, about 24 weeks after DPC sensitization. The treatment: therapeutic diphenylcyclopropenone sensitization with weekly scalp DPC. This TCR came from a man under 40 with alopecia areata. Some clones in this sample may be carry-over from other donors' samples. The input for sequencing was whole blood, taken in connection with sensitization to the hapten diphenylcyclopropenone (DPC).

The CDR3 DNA reads as TGTGCCAGCTCACCACAAGGGTATAATTCACCCCTCCACTTT. Residues: CASSPQGYNSPLHF. The rearrangement links TRBV18 to TRBJ1-6; D gene ambiguous. Trimming stripped 1 base from V and 4 bases from J, with 5 bases between. The germline V gene encodes CDR1 KGHSH and CDR2 LQKENI. This CDR3 region has 14 residues.